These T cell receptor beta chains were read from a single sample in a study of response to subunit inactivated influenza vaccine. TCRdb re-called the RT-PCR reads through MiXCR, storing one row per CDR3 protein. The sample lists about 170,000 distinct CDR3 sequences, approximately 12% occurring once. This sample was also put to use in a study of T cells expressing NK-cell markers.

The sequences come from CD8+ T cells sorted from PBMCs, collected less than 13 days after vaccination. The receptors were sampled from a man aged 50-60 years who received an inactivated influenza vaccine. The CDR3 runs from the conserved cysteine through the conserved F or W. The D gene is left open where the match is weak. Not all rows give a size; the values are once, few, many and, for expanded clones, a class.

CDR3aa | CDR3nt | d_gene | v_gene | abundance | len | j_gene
CSVPVSSTDTQYF | TGCAGCGTCCCCGTCTCGAGCACAGATACGCAGTATTTT | . | TRBV29-1 | few | 13 | TRBJ2-3
CASSFGTGTYEQYF | TGTGCCAGCAGCTTCGGGACAGGAACCTACGAGCAGTACTTC | TRBD1 | TRBV5-6 | many | 14 | TRBJ2-7
CASSLSPVIAYNEQFF | TGTGCCAGCAGTTTATCGCCAGTTATTGCCTACAATGAGCAGTTCTTC | . | TRBV27 | . | 16 | TRBJ2-1
CASSLIGTGVDEQFF | TGTGCCAGCAGTTTAATCGGGACTGGTGTCGATGAGCAGTTCTTC | . | TRBV12-3/TRBV12-4 | . | 15 | TRBJ2-1
CASSQEGRGGQETQYF | TGCGCCAGCAGCCAAGAGGGACGGGGGGGTCAAGAGACCCAGTACTTC | TRBD2 | TRBV4-1 | . | 16 | TRBJ2-5
CASSPSAGALSGANVLTF | TGTGCCAGTAGTCCCTCAGCGGGAGCCCTCTCTGGGGCCAACGTCCTGACTTTC | TRBD2 | TRBV19 | many | 18 | TRBJ2-6
CASSSDRANNYGYTF | TGTGCCAGCAGTTCCGACAGGGCTAATAACTATGGCTACACCTTC | TRBD1 | TRBV27 | few | 15 | TRBJ1-2
CASRVWASSTDTQYF | TGTGCCAGCAGGGTGTGGGCATCGAGCACAGATACGCAGTATTTT | . | TRBV6-1 | few | 15 | TRBJ2-3
CASSQTPTVVEQFF | TGTGCCAGCAGCCAAACTCCCACAGTTGTCGAGCAGTTCTTC | . | TRBV16 | many | 14 | TRBJ2-1
CASSLASGVSYEQYF | TGTGCCAGCAGCTTAGCTAGCGGGGTTTCCTACGAGCAGTACTTC | TRBD2 | TRBV7-2 | few | 15 | TRBJ2-7
CASGLQGVRGEQYF | TGTGCTAGTGGCCTACAGGGGGTTAGGGGGGAGCAGTACTTC | TRBD1 | TRBV12-5 | . | 14 | TRBJ2-7
CASSYLAGANEQFF | TGTGCCAGCAGTTACCTAGCGGGAGCCAATGAGCAGTTCTTC | TRBD2 | TRBV6-2/TRBV6-3 | many | 14 | TRBJ2-1
CASSLGRGAWYF | TGTGCCAGCAGCTTAGGCAGGGGGGCCTGGTATTTT | . | TRBV13 | . | 12 | TRBJ2-3
CASSLHRGLNQPQHF | TGTGCCAGCAGCTTACACAGGGGGCTCAATCAGCCCCAGCATTTT | TRBD1 | TRBV5-6 | . | 15 | TRBJ1-5
CASSSGTSGSLYNEQFF | TGTGCCAGCAGCTCCGGGACTAGCGGGAGCCTTTACAATGAGCAGTTCTTC | TRBD2 | TRBV7-7 | . | 17 | TRBJ2-1
CASRPTGGITGELFF | TGTGCCAGCAGGCCTACAGGGGGCATCACCGGGGAGCTGTTTTTT | TRBD1 | TRBV28 | . | 15 | TRBJ2-2
CASSEGTEQETQYF | TGCGCCAGCAGTGAAGGGACAGAACAAGAGACCCAGTACTTC | TRBD1 | TRBV10-2 | . | 14 | TRBJ2-5
CASSSGTEDGKLFF | TGTGCCAGCAGCTCCGGGACAGAGGATGGAAAACTGTTTTTT | TRBD1 | TRBV7-9 | few | 14 | TRBJ1-4
CASSYNWDRVSPLHF | TGTGCCAGCAGTTACAACTGGGACAGGGTTTCACCCCTCCACTTT | TRBD1 | TRBV6-5 | few | 15 | TRBJ1-6
CASSFPGLESF | TGTGCCAGCAGTTTTCCGGGGCTCGAAAGCTTT | . | TRBV12-3/TRBV12-4 | few | 11 | TRBJ1-1
CSVETGTDTQYF | TGCAGCGTTGAGACGGGAACAGATACGCAGTATTTT | . | TRBV29-1 | few | 12 | TRBJ2-3
CSAAPGGTNYGYTF | TGCAGTGCCGCTCCGGGGGGGACGAACTATGGCTACACCTTC | . | TRBV20-1 | . | 14 | TRBJ1-2
CASSQRAGTYPGDTQYF | TGCGCCAGCAGCCAGAGAGCCGGGACCTACCCCGGAGATACGCAGTATTTT | . | TRBV4-3 | . | 17 | TRBJ2-3
CASRGWKTGELFF | TGTGCCAGCAGGGGATGGAAGACCGGGGAGCTGTTTTTT | . | TRBV6-2/TRBV6-3 | . | 13 | TRBJ2-2
CASSFPAQTGDLNTGELFF | TGTGCCAGCAGTTTCCCAGCCCAGACAGGGGACCTTAACACCGGGGAGCTGTTTTTT | TRBD1 | TRBV12-3/TRBV12-4 | few | 19 | TRBJ2-2
CASSQGAHSGNTIYF | TGTGCCAGCAGCCAAGGAGCTCACTCTGGAAACACCATATATTTT | . | TRBV4-2 | few | 15 | TRBJ1-3
CASSLSGGRNQPQHF | TGTGCCAGCAGTTTATCTGGGGGTCGCAATCAGCCCCAGCATTTT | . | TRBV28 | . | 15 | TRBJ1-5
CASSLTGTAYEQYF | TGTGCCAGCAGTCTAACCGGGACAGCCTACGAGCAGTACTTC | TRBD1 | TRBV6-1 | . | 14 | TRBJ2-7
CASSLEGLPTDTQYF | TGTGCCAGCAGCTTAGAAGGACTACCCACAGATACGCAGTATTTT | . | TRBV7-7 | . | 15 | TRBJ2-3
CAISEASGGFYNEQFF | TGTGCCATCAGTGAGGCTAGCGGGGGTTTCTACAATGAGCAGTTCTTC | TRBD2 | TRBV10-3 | many | 16 | TRBJ2-1
CSAGQGISYEQYF | TGCAGTGCCGGACAGGGTATTTCCTACGAGCAGTACTTC | TRBD1 | TRBV20-1 | . | 13 | TRBJ2-7
CASSDFGTATNEKLFF | TGTGCCAGCAGTGATTTCGGGACAGCAACTAATGAAAAACTGTTTTTT | TRBD1 | TRBV2 | . | 16 | TRBJ1-4
CASSVEAGMGSEAFF | TGTGCCAGCAGCGTAGAAGCAGGGATGGGGTCTGAAGCTTTCTTT | . | TRBV9 | . | 15 | TRBJ1-1
CASSRLTNIQETQYF | TGTGCCAGCAGTCGGTTAACGAACATACAAGAGACCCAGTACTTC | . | TRBV28 | many | 15 | TRBJ2-5
CASSEYNSEAFF | TGTGCCAGCAGTGAATATAACTCTGAAGCTTTCTTT | . | TRBV25-1 | . | 12 | TRBJ1-1
CSVGLAGEGTGELFF | TGCAGCGTGGGACTAGCGGGAGAGGGGACCGGGGAGCTGTTTTTT | TRBD2 | TRBV29-1 | few | 15 | TRBJ2-2
CASSFRGGTSYEQYF | TGTGCCAGCAGCTTCAGGGGAGGGACTAGCTACGAGCAGTACTTC | TRBD2 | TRBV7-9 | . | 15 | TRBJ2-7
CSVEERASGNTGELFF | TGCAGCGTTGAAGAAAGAGCTAGCGGGAACACCGGGGAGCTGTTTTTT | TRBD2 | TRBV29-1 | many | 16 | TRBJ2-2
CASSPRQGLMNTEAFF | TGTGCCAGCAGCCCCCGACAGGGCCTCATGAACACTGAAGCTTTCTTT | TRBD1 | TRBV9 | few | 16 | TRBJ1-1
CASSAGTGTDSLHF | TGTGCCAGCAGTGCCGGGACAGGGACGGATTCCCTCCACTTT | TRBD1 | TRBV6-1 | . | 14 | TRBJ1-6
CASSLDGLAETQYF | TGTGCCAGCAGTTTGGATGGGCTAGCAGAGACCCAGTACTTC | . | TRBV12-3/TRBV12-4 | few | 14 | TRBJ2-5